This entry is about one TCR beta chain. Its specificity is unknown. Clones were read by immunoSEQ multiplex PCR, and TCRdb kept only the in-frame ones, dropping some. Of around 6,600 clones in the sample, around 79% were seen once. This specimen comes from a study of cytotoxic CD8 clonotypes in ibrutinib-treated CLL. Study summary: The authors obtained response samples at a median of about eleven months of treatment, range 6 to 36.

Roughly 2 micrograms of genomic DNA (from cryopreserved PBMCs) were used for TCR beta libraries. CDR1 and CDR2 from the germline V gene are SGHRS and YFSETQ. The CDR3 is 15 residues long. The ends lost 5 bases at V and 3 bases at J; junction bases unmatched: 7. Findings and caveats of the study: Under treatment, the uncommon public clonotypes either contracted or remained stable. Upon ibrutinib response clonality rose, and upon progression it fell back toward baseline.

V gene TRBV5-1 combines with J gene TRBJ1-5, with TRBD1 identical over 8 bases. This TCR derives from a human donor with chronic lymphocytic leukemia. The input for sequencing was PBMCs, taken before ibrutinib treatment. The CDR3 is CASSSGTGLNQPQHF. In DNA form, the CDR3 reads TGCGCCAGCAGTTCCGGGACAGGCCTCAATCAGCCCCAGCATTTT.